Shown below are 26 T cell receptor beta chains from a single sample sequenced in a study of CD8+ T cells in alopecia areata (dated by TCRdb to 2016 to 2019). Libraries were prepared through the immunoSEQ multiplex PCR assay. RNA was extracted from all samples and reverse transcribed into cDNA as template for TCR sequencing. Entries here come from immuneACCESS through TCRdb and include only in-frame sequences with V and J called. Some clones fail to appear in such tables; in the studies checked, an unresolved V gene covers under half of the shortfall, and the cause of the remainder is unknown. Counted in this sample were more than 200,000 clones; approximately 72% of them appeared once. The top ten clones comprise roughly 1.2% of the sample. This specimen's treatment or condition label, per the study, means: oral pan-JAK inhibitor, 5-10 mg twice daily. The sample was CD4+ T cells sorted from blood, taken at approximately week 42, from a patient treated with tofacitinib. These receptors were obtained from a human donor with alopecia areata.

This clone is a singleton in its sample. V gene TRBV19 combines with J gene TRBJ1-2; TRBD1 matches 7 bases. V dropped 5 bases and J dropped 4; count of bases not matched to a gene: 10. The CDR3 length is 15 residues. Germline-derived CDR1 and CDR2 are LNHDA and SQIVND (reference sequence). DNA for the CDR3: TGTGCCAGTAGTCAGCGCGACAGGGATGTCTATGGCTACACCTTC. It encodes CASSQRDRDVYGYTF.

On this clone itself: The same CDR3 also results from other DNA sequences found in this sample. This chain joins TRBV4-3 and TRBJ1-5; D unresolved. Between the trimmed V and J ends, which lost 0 bases and 0 bases, there was a span of 0 bases. The CDR3 totals 13 residues. Germline CDR1 LGHNA, CDR2 YSLEER. In DNA, the CDR3 is TGCGCCAGCAGCCAAGATAGCAATCAGCCCCAGCATTTT. Encoded protein: CASSQDSNQPQHF.

The chain joins TRBV10-3 to TRBJ1-5; D unresolved. The ends were cut back, 10 bases at V and 3 bases at J, with 16 bases in the middle. CDR1 is ENHRY, CDR2 SYGVKD, per germline. CDR3 length equals 14 residues. The CDR3 sequence: CATREETPNQPQHF. The CDR3 bases are TGTGCCACCCGCGAGGAGACACCCAATCAGCCCCAGCATTTT.

This clone was seen only a few times. The V and J genes are TRBV30 and TRBJ1-4; D is perhaps TRBD1 (5 bases). V gave up 5 bases and J gave up 0 bases, with 13 bases separating them. The CDR3 extends over 15 amino acids. Germline values: CDR1 GTSNPN, CDR2 SVGIG (reference sequence). In DNA form, the CDR3 reads TGTGCCTGGTCTTTCGGGGGGGCAACTAATGAAAAACTGTTTTTT. As protein: CAWSFGGATNEKLFF.

This rearrangement joins TRBV7-9 to TRBJ1-1; D uncertain. The CDR3 spans 13 residues. Germline assignment: CDR1 SEHNR and CDR2 FQNEAQ (reference sequence). V lost 5 bases and J 2 bases, leaving 9 bases between the germline ends. CDR3 loop: CASSMAYNTEAFF. The CDR3 nucleotides are TGTGCCAGCAGCATGGCCTACAACACTGAAGCTTTCTTT.

The chain uses TRBV4-1 and TRBJ2-3; TRBD2 matches at 8 bases. CDR3 length: 17 amino acids. V shed 6 bases, J shed 1 base, and the junction held 12 bases outside the gene matches. From germline, CDR1 is MGHRA and CDR2 YSYEKL. CDR3 sequence reads: CASSRGNSGAGTDTQYF. The CDR3 DNA reads as TGCGCCAGCAGTCGAGGCAATAGCGGGGCGGGCACAGATACGCAGTATTTT.

This chain connects TRBV29-1 to TRBJ2-5; 8 positions match TRBD2. Unmatched junction bases numbered 7, after V lost 4 bases and J lost 3 bases. The CDR3 contains 14 residues. Looked up from germline, CDR1 is SQVTM and CDR2 is ANQGSEA. In DNA, the CDR3 is TGCAGCGTTGTTTTCGGGGGGGCGAAAGAGACCCAGTACTTC. Its protein is CSVVFGGAKETQYF.

The chain links TRBV4-1 to TRBJ2-7; 13 positions agree with TRBD2. V was pared by 0 bases and J by 2 bases, with 1 base of the junction left unmatched. The CDR3 is 16 residues long. Looked up from germline, CDR1 is MGHRA and CDR2 is YSYEKL. CDR3 nucleotide sequence: TGCGCCAGCAGCCAAGAGGGACTAGCGGGGCCCTACGAGCAGTACTTC. Encoded protein: CASSQEGLAGPYEQYF.

The chain uses TRBV30 and TRBJ1-1, with D hard to call. Trimming stripped 4 bases from V and 1 base from J, with 13 bases between. Germline CDR1 and CDR2: GTSNPN and SVGIG (reference sequence). CDR3 length: 14 residues. The CDR3: CAWKSKGKNTEAFF. The CDR3 DNA reads as TGTGCCTGGAAGAGTAAAGGGAAGAACACTGAAGCTTTCTTT.

V and J are TRBV4-1 and TRBJ2-1; 7 bases line up with TRBD1. Germline CDR1 MGHRA, CDR2 YSYEKL. J gave up 5 bases and V 0 bases, and 19 bases lay outside the gene matches. The CDR3 is 20 amino acids. CDR3: CASSQDPKIKTGLTHNEQFF. The CDR3 DNA sequence: TGCGCCAGCAGCCAAGATCCCAAAATCAAGACAGGGCTGACTCACAATGAGCAGTTCTTC.

The chain employs TRBV29-1 and TRBJ1-1; D is unclear. The CDR3 is made up of 13 amino acids. Trimming shortened V by 6 bases and J by 1 base, and 12 bases separated the two germline ends. Germline-derived CDR1 and CDR2 are SQVTM and ANQGSEA. CDR3 region: CSVAGRQNTEAFF. CDR3 DNA sequence: TGCAGCGTCGCCGGACGGCAGAACACTGAAGCTTTCTTT. Full variable domain (outside the CDR3, taken from reference TRBV29-1 and TRBJ1-1): SAVISQKPSRDICQRGTSLTIQCQVDSQVTMMFWYRQQPGQSLTLIATANQGSEATYESGFVIDKFPISRPNLTFSTLTVSNMSPEDSSIYLCSVAGRQNTEAFFGQGTRLTVV.

The chain employs TRBV29-1 and TRBJ1-2; 9 bases are shared with TRBD1. CDR1 is SQVTM, CDR2 ANQGSEA, per germline. This CDR3 has 17 residues. The trim removed 0 bases at V and 4 bases at J, leaving 12 bases unmatched. The CDR3 loop reads CSVEDRPTDRGFYGYTF. CDR3 DNA: TGCAGCGTTGAAGATCGGCCTACGGACAGGGGATTCTATGGCTACACCTTC.

As to this clone: One end of the junction does not line up with germline, which may come from a read error. This chain uses TRBV2 with TRBJ2-1; D may be TRBD1 or TRBD2 (6 bases each). Germline lookup yields CDR1 SNHLY and CDR2 FYNNEI. CDR3 length equals 14 residues. This CDR3 is CASSDKTRLGRGIF. CDR3 in DNA: TGTGCCAGCAGTGATAAGACTAGACTGGGTAGGGGGATCTTC.

This clone was seen only once. The gene calls are TRBV5-6 and TRBJ1-1; possibly TRBD1 for D (5 bases). Between the trimmed V and J ends, which lost 2 bases and 6 bases, there was a span of 11 bases. CDR3 length: 13 amino acids. Germline V lookup: CDR1 SGHDT, CDR2 YYEEEE. CDR3 in amino acids: CASSFQGLSEAFF. DNA for the CDR3: TGTGCCAGCAGCTTTCAGGGTTTATCTGAAGCTTTCTTT.

The chain recombines TRBV7-2 with TRBJ2-1; perhaps D is TRBD1 or TRBD2 (5 bases each). Trimming took 5 bases from V and 6 from J, leaving 17 bases between them. Germline V gene lookup returns CDR1 SGHTA and CDR2 FQGNSA. CDR3 length equals 15 residues. The CDR3 reads CASSPPVGVRNEQFF. For the CDR3, the DNA is TGTGCCAGCAGCCCACCCGTGGGGGTACGCAATGAGCAGTTCTTC.

The rearrangement uses TRBV29-1 and TRBJ1-1, with 9 bases matching TRBD1. The CDR3 is 12 amino acids. The V and J ends lost 5 bases and 10 bases, in that order; junction bases with no gene match: 8. The germline gives CDR1 SQVTM, CDR2 ANQGSEA. CDR3 region: CSVIGTGLGAFF. CDR3 coding DNA: TGCAGCGTTATAGGGACAGGGCTCGGAGCTTTCTTT. Looking up the rest from reference TRBV29-1 and TRBJ1-1 gives the full variable domain: SAVISQKPSRDICQRGTSLTIQCQVDSQVTMMFWYRQQPGQSLTLIATANQGSEATYESGFVIDKFPISRPNLTFSTLTVSNMSPEDSSIYLCSVIGTGLGAFFGQGTRLTVV.

The CDR3 sequence is CASSLAVTDTQYF. As DNA, the CDR3 is TGTGCCAGCAGCTTGGCTGTCACAGATACGCAGTATTTT. J is TRBJ2-3 and V is TRBV7-3, with D hard to call. The length of the CDR3 is 13 residues. V lost 3 bases to trimming and J lost 2 bases, with 6 bases between them. CDR1 is SGHTA and CDR2 is FQGTGA in the germline V gene.

This chain connects TRBV29-1 to TRBJ1-2; D gene ambiguous. Germline V gene data show CDR1 as SQVTM and CDR2 as ANQGSEA. The V and J ends lost 2 bases and 0 bases respectively, with 7 bases between them. The CDR3 sequence is 13 residues long. CDR3 sequence reads: CSVETRSNYGYTF. The CDR3, as DNA: TGCAGCGTTGAAACCAGGTCTAACTATGGCTACACCTTC.

CDR3 protein: CASSPNNPGQAGQPQHF. The CDR3 DNA follows: TGTGCCAGCTCACCAAATAACCCTGGACAGGCGGGGCAGCCCCAGCATTTT. The chain recombines TRBV18 with TRBJ1-5; 7 bases map to TRBD1. V was pared by 2 bases and J by 7 bases, with 14 bases of the junction left unmatched. Germline V gene data show CDR1 as KGHSH and CDR2 as LQKENI. The CDR3 has 17 amino acids. Full variable domain (outside the CDR3, taken from reference TRBV18 and TRBJ1-5): NAGVMQNPRHLVRRRGQEARLRCSPMKGHSHVYWYRQLPEEGLKFMVYLQKENIIDESGMPKERFSAEFPKEGPSILRIQQVVRGDSAAYFCASSPNNPGQAGQPQHFGDGTRLSIL.

This chain links TRBV29-1 with TRBJ2-1; the D is unclear. V shed 3 bases and J shed 6 bases, with 9 bases lying between them. Germline CDR1 SQVTM, CDR2 ANQGSEA. This CDR3 region has 12 residues. The CDR3 is CSVDEWGNEQFF. CDR3 bases: TGCAGCGTTGATGAGTGGGGCAATGAGCAGTTCTTC.

This rearrangement joins TRBV7-9 to TRBJ2-3; TRBD1 is a possible D gene (5 bases). CDR1 SEHNR and CDR2 FQNEAQ come from the germline V gene (reference sequence). The CDR3 has 15 residues. Trimming left V 1 base short and J 2 bases short, with 10 bases between. CDR3 DNA: TGTGCCAGCAGCTTAGAAGGGGCCGCCACAGATACGCAGTATTTT. It yields the protein CASSLEGAATDTQYF. The full variable domain, its missing parts supplied by reference TRBV7-9 and TRBJ2-3, is DTGVSQNPRHKITKRGQNVTFRCDPISEHNRLYWYRQTLGQGPEFLTYFQNEAQLEKSRLLSDRFSAERPKGSFSTLEIQRTEQGDSAMYLCASSLEGAATDTQYFGPGTRLTVL.

The CDR3 sequence is CSARLGNEQFF. In DNA, the CDR3 is TGCAGTGCCCGACTCGGGAATGAGCAGTTCTTC. The gene calls are TRBV20-1 and TRBJ2-1, with D unresolved. This CDR3 is built from 11 residues. Between the trimmed V and J ends, which lost 6 bases and 7 bases, there was a span of 10 bases. Germline V gene sequence: CDR1 DFQATT, CDR2 SNEGSKA (reference sequence).

This chain connects TRBV28 to TRBJ2-4, with D maybe TRBD1 (5 bases). Per the germline V gene, CDR1 is MDHEN and CDR2 is SYDVKM. The V end was cut by 1 base, the J end by 0 bases, with 10 bases between. The CDR3 runs 16 residues. CDR3 DNA sequence: TGTGCCAGCAGTTTATTCCAGGGAATAGCCAAAAACATTCAGTACTTC. It codes for CASSLFQGIAKNIQYF.

A few counts support this clone. V is TRBV29-1 and J is TRBJ2-7; 10 bases line up with TRBD2. The CDR3 runs 14 residues. The trim removed 6 bases at V and 2 bases at J, leaving 7 bases unmatched. CDR1 is SQVTM, CDR2 ANQGSEA, per germline. The CDR3 sequence is CSVALAGEAYEQYF. The CDR3, as DNA: TGCAGCGTCGCGCTAGCGGGGGAAGCCTACGAGCAGTACTTC.

The chain couples TRBV5-1 to TRBJ2-7, with D hard to call. V gave up 0 bases and J gave up 2 bases, with 12 bases separating them. Germline loops: CDR1 SGHRS, CDR2 YFSETQ. CDR3 length equals 15 residues. The CDR3 nucleotides read TGCGCCAGCAGCTTGGGTGGAGCTGGCGCCTACGAGCAGTACTTC. Its protein is CASSLGGAGAYEQYF.

The chain recombines TRBV5-6 with TRBJ1-1; no reliable D call. V dropped 3 bases and J dropped 5 bases, with 11 bases sitting between them. This CDR3 is built from 13 residues. Germline V CDR1 and CDR2: SGHDT, YYEEEE. The CDR3 DNA follows: TGTGCCAGCAGCTCCGCCCGGAGAACTGAAGCTTTCTTT. The encoded protein is CASSSARRTEAFF.